Here is one T cell receptor (beta chain) with its context. Rectal tissue came from one to two pinch biopsies taken at colonoscopy. The sample belongs to a study of pediatric ulcerative colitis. The CDR3 extends over 16 amino acids. V gave up 3 bases and J gave up 5 bases; unmatched junction bases: 11. Germline assignment: CDR1 SGHRS and CDR2 YFSETQ. Libraries were prepared by immunoSEQ multiplex PCR; TCRdb keeps only in-frame clonotypes and omits some of them. The profile shows tens of thousands of clones, about three quarters of them singletons. The TCR was taken from a boy aged 5-17 years with moderate ulcerative colitis. The chain joins TRBV5-1 to TRBJ2-7; 10 bases agree with TRBD1. Sequenced input: gut tissue. CDR3 nucleotides: TGCGCCAGCAGCTGGGCCCCCGGGACAGGGGACGACGAGCAGTACTTC. Encoded protein: CASSWAPGTGDDEQYF.